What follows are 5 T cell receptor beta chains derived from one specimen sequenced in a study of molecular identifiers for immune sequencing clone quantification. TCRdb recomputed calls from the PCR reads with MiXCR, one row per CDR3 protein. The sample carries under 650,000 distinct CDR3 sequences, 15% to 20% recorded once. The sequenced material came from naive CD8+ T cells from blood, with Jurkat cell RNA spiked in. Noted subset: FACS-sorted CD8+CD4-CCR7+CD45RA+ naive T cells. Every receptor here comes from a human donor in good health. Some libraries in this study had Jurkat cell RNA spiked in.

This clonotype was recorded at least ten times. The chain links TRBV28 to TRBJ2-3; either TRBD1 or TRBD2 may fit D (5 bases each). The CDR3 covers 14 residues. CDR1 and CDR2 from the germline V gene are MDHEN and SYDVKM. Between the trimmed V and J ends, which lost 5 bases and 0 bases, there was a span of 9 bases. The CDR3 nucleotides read TGTGCCAGCAGTCAATGGGACAGCACAGATACGCAGTATTTT. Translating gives CASSQWDSTDTQYF.

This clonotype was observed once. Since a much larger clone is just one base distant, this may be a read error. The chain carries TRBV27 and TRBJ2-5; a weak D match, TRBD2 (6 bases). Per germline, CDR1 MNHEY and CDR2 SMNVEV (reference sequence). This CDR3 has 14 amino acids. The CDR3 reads CASSSRGPQGTQYF. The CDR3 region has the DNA TGTGCCAGCAGTTCGCGGGGACCTCAAGGGACCCAGTACTTC.

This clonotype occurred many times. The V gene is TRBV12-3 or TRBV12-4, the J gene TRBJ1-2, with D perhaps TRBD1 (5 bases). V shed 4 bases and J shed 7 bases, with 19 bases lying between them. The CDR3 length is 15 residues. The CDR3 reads CASSSDWGGTAGYTF. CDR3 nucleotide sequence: TGTGCCAGCAGTTCCGATTGGGGGGGGACGGCTGGCTACACCTTC.

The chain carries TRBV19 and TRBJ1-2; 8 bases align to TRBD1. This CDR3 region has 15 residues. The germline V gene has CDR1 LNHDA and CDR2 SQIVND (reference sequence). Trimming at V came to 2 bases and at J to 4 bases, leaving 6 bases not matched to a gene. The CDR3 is CASSIYRDRSYGYTF. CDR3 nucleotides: TGTGCCAGTAGTATATATCGGGACAGGAGCTATGGCTACACCTTC.

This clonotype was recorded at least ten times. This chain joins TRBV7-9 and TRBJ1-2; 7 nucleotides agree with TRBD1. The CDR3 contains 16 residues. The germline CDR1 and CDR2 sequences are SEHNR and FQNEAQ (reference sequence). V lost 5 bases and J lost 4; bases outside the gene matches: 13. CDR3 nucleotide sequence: TGTGCCAGCAGCCCAACCCCAGGGGGACGAGGCTATGGCTACACCTTC. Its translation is CASSPTPGGRGYGYTF.